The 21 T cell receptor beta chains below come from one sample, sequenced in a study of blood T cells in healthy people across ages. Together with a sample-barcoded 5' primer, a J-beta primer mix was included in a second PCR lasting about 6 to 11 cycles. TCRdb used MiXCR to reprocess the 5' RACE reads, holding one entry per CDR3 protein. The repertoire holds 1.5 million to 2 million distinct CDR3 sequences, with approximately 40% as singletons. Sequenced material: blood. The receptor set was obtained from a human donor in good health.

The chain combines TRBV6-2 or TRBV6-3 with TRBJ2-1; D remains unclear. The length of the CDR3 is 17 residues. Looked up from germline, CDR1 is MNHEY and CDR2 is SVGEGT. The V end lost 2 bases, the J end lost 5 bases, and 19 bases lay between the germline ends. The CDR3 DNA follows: TGTGCCAGCAGTTACGGCAACCGGGTCTTAGAGCACAATGAGCAGTTCTTC. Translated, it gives CASSYGNRVLEHNEQFF.

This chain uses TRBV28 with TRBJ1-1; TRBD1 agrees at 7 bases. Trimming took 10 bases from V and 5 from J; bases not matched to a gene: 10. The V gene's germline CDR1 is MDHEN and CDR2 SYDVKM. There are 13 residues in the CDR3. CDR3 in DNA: TGTGCCACCCACTACAACAGGGGTACTGAAGCTTTCTTT. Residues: CATHYNRGTEAFF.

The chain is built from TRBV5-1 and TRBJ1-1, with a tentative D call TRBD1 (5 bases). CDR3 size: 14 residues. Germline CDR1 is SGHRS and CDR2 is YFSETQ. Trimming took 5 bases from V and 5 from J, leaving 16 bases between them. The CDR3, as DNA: TGCGCCAGCAGTTTTAAGGGGATCGAAACTGAAGCTTTCTTT. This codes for CASSFKGIETEAFF.

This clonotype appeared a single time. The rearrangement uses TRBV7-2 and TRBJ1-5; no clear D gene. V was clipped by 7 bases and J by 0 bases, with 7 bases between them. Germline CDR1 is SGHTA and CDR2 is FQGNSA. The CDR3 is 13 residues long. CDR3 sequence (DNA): TGTGCCAGCAACGGGAATAGCAATCAGCCCCAGCATTTT. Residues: CASNGNSNQPQHF.

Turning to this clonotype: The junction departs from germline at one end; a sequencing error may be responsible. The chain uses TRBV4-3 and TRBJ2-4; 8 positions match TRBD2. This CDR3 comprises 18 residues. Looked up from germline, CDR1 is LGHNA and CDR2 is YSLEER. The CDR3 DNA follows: TGCGCCAGCAGCCAAGAAGGCGGACTAGCTAGGACCAAAGACATTCAGTACTTC. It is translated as CASSQEGGLARTKDIQYF.

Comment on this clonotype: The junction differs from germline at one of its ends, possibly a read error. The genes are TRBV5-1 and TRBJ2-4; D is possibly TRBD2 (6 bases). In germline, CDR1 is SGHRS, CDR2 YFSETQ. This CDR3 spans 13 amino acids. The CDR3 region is CANSSRLENIQYF. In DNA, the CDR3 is TGCGCCAACAGCTCCCGACTAGAAAACATTCAGTACTTC.

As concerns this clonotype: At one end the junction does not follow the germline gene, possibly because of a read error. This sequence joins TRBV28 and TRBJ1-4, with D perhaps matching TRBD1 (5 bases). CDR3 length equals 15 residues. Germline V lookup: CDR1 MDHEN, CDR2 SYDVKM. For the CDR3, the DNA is TGTGCCAGCAGTTTATGGCCAGGGACGAATGAAGAACTGTTTTTT. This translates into CASSLWPGTNEELFF. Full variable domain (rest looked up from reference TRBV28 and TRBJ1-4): DVKVTQSSRYLVKRTGEKVFLECVQDMDHENMFWYRQDPGLGLRLIYFSYDVKMKEKGDIPEGYSVSREKKERFSLILESASTNQTSMYLCASSLWPGTNEELFFGSGTQLSVL.

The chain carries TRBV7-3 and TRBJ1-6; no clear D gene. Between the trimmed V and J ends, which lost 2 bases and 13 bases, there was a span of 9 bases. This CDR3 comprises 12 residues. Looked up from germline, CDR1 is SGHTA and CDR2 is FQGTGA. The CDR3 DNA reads TGTGCCAGCAGCTTACCCTTCGGGCCCCTCCACTTT. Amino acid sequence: CASSLPFGPLHF.

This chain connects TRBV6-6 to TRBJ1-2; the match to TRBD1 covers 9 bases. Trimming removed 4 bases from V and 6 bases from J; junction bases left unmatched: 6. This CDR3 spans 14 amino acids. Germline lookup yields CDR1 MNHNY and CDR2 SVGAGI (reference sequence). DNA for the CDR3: TGTGCCAGCAGTTCCGGACAGGGGAGTGATGGCTACACCTTC. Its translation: CASSSGQGSDGYTF.

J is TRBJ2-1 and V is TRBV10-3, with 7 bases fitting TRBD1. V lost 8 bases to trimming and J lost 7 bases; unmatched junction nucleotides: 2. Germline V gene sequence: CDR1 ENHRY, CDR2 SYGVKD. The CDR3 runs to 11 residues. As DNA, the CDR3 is TGTGCCATCCGGACAGGTAATGAGCAGTTCTTC. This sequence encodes CAIRTGNEQFF.

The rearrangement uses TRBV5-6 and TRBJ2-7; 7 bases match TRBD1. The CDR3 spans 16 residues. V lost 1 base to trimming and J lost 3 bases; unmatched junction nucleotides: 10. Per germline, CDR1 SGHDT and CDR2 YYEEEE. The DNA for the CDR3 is TGTGCCAGCAGCTTGAGGGGACAGCGACTAAACTACGAGCAGTACTTC. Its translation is CASSLRGQRLNYEQYF.

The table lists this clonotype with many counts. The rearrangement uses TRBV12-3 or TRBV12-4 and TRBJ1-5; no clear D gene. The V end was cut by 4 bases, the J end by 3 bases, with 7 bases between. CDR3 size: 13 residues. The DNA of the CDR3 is TGTGCCAGCAGTTCCCGTCCCAATCAGCCCCAGCATTTT. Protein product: CASSSRPNQPQHF.

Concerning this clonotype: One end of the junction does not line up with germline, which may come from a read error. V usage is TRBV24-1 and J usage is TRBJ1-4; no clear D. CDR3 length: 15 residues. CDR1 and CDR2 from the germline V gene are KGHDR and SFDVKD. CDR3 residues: CATSDPGLDDEKLFF. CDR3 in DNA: TGCGCCACCAGTGACCCGGGCCTCGACGATGAAAAACTGTTTTTT.

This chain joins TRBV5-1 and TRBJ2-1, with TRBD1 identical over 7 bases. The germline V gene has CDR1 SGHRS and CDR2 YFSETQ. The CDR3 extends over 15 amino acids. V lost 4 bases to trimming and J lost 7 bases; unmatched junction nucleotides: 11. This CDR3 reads CASSPSTGPINEQFF. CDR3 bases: TGCGCCAGCAGCCCGTCGACAGGGCCGATTAATGAGCAGTTCTTC.

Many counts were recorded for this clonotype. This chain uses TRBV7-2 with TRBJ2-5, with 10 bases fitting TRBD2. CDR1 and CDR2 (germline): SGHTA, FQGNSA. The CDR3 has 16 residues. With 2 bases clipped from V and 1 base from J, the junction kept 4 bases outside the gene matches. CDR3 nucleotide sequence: TGTGCCAGCAGCTTACGTAGCGGGGGGTTCCAAGAGACCCAGTACTTC. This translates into CASSLRSGGFQETQYF.

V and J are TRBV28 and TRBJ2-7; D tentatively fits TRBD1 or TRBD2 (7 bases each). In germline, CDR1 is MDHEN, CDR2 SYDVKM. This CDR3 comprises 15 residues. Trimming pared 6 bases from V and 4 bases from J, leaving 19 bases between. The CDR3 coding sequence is TGTGCCAGCAGGGGAGGGGGCCAAAATATTTACGAGCAGTACTTC. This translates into CASRGGGQNIYEQYF.

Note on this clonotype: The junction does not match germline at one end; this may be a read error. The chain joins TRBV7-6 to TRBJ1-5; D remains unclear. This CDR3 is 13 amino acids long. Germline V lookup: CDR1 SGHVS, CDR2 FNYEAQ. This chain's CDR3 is CASSPGWGQPRHF. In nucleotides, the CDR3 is TGTGCCAGCAGCCCCGGGTGGGGTCAGCCCCGGCATTTT.

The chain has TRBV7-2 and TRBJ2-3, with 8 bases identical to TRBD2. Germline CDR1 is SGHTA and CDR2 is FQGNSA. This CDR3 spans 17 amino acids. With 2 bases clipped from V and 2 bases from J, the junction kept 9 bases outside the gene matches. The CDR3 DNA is TGTGCCAGCAGCTTAAAATCCAGCGGGGGTAACACAGATACGCAGTATTTT. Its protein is CASSLKSSGGNTDTQYF.

The CDR3 DNA reads TGTGCCAGCAGCTCTCTGTGGGGGGCTAGTACAGATACGCAGTATTTT. Translating it yields CASSSLWGASTDTQYF. The chain recombines TRBV7-3 with TRBJ2-3; D may correspond to TRBD1 or TRBD2 (6 bases each). The germline V gene has CDR1 SGHTA and CDR2 FQGTGA. This CDR3 is built from 16 residues. V shed 4 bases and J shed 3 bases, with 17 bases lying between them. Full variable domain (missing parts from reference TRBV7-3 and TRBJ2-3): GAGVSQTPSNKVTEKGKYVELRCDPISGHTALYWYRQSLGQGPEFLIYFQGTGAADDSGLPNDRFFAVRPEGSVSTLKIQRTERGDSAVYLCASSSLWGASTDTQYFGPGTRLTVL.

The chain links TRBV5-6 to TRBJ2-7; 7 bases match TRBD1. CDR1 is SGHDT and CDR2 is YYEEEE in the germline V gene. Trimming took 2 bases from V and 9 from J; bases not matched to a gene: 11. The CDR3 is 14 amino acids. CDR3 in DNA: TGTGCCAGCAGCTTCGATGGACAGGTCGTTTGGCAGTACTTC. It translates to CASSFDGQVVWQYF.

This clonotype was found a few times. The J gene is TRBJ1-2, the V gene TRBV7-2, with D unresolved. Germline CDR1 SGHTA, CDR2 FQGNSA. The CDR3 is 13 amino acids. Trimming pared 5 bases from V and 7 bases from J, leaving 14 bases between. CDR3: CASSEDFLSGYTF. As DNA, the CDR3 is TGTGCCAGCAGCGAAGACTTCTTATCTGGCTACACCTTC.